This is a list of T cell receptor beta chains from one sample in a study of blood T cell repertoires in COVID-19. Here immunoSEQ multiplex PCR was the method, and the copy in TCRdb shows in-frame clones only, minus some. The sample shows about 130,000 clones, approximately 86% of them seen only once. The sample comprised PBMCs or T cells enriched from blood (not recorded which). These receptors were obtained from a woman aged 45 to 65 who had recovered from COVID-19. Both conserved end residues are part of each CDR3. A D gene is named only where the DNA matches it firmly. Rows give clone size only sometimes, using once, few, many, or a class for an expanded clone.

J: TRBJ1-2; size: NA; V: TRBV5-1; D: NA; DNA: TGCGCCAGCAGCAGCGGTCGGGGCTATGGCTACACCTTC; CDR3: CASSSGRGYGYTF
J: TRBJ2-3; size: NA; V: TRBV20-1; D: NA; DNA: TGCAGTGCTAGTGGAGTTTTCACAGATACGCAGTATTTT; CDR3: CSASGVFTDTQYF
J: TRBJ1-2; size: NA; V: TRBV3-1/TRBV3-2; D: NA; DNA: TGTGCCAGCAGCCAAGTTGGGGCGCACTATGGCTACACCTTC; CDR3: CASSQVGAHYGYTF
J: TRBJ1-4; size: once; V: TRBV11-2; D: TRBD1; DNA: TGTGCCAGCAGCTTAACAGGGGGCGGTGAAAAACTGTTTTTT; CDR3: CASSLTGGGEKLFF
J: TRBJ2-7; size: few; V: TRBV4-1; D: TRBD1; DNA: TGCGCCAGCAGCCAAGGACAGGGAACCTACGAGCAGTACTTC; CDR3: CASSQGQGTYEQYF
J: TRBJ1-4; size: NA; V: TRBV7-4; D: TRBD1; DNA: TGTGCCAGCACCCTCTCAAGGGGGCGCTTCCCGAGGACTAATGAAAAACTGTTTTTT; CDR3: CASTLSRGRFPRTNEKLFF
J: TRBJ2-6; size: NA; V: TRBV6-2/TRBV6-3; D: TRBD1; DNA: TGTGCCAGCAGTTACCGACAGGGGGCGGGAGGGGCCAACGTCCTGACTTTC; CDR3: CASSYRQGAGGANVLTF
J: TRBJ1-6; size: NA; V: TRBV27; D: TRBD1; DNA: TGTGCCAGCAGGGCACGGGGACAGATCAATTCACCCCTCCACTTT; CDR3: CASRARGQINSPLHF
J: TRBJ2-7; size: NA; V: TRBV27; D: NA; DNA: TGTGCCAGCAGTTACGGCGGAACCTACGAGCAGTACTTC; CDR3: CASSYGGTYEQYF
J: TRBJ2-5; size: NA; V: TRBV3-1/TRBV3-2; D: NA; DNA: TGTGCCAGCAGCCGGTTTGGGGGAGCGGGAGAGACCCAGTACTTC; CDR3: CASSRFGGAGETQYF
J: TRBJ2-7; size: NA; V: TRBV11-3; D: NA; DNA: TGTGCCAGCAGCTTAGATGCGGGCAGCGAGCAGTACTTC; CDR3: CASSLDAGSEQYF
J: TRBJ2-1; size: NA; V: TRBV5-1; D: NA; DNA: TGCGCCAGCAGCTTGGGACAGCAAGACTCCTACAATGAGCAGTTCTTC; CDR3: CASSLGQQDSYNEQFF
J: TRBJ1-1; size: NA; V: TRBV19; D: NA; DNA: TGTGCCAGTAGTGCGGGGTTGACTGAAGCTTTCTTT; CDR3: CASSAGLTEAFF
J: TRBJ2-2; size: NA; V: TRBV24-1; D: TRBD1; DNA: TGTGCCACCAGTGACCACCGACAGGGGGCGTTCACCGGGGAGCTGTTTTTT; CDR3: CATSDHRQGAFTGELFF
J: TRBJ1-5; size: NA; V: TRBV25-1; D: TRBD1; DNA: TGTGCCAGCAGTGTATTGGCAGGTGGACAGGGCGTGTGGCAGCCCCAGCATTTT; CDR3: CASSVLAGGQGVWQPQHF
J: TRBJ2-2; size: NA; V: TRBV10-2; D: TRBD2; DNA: TGCGCCAGCAGCTACGGGACAGCGGGAGGCACCGGGGAGCTGTTTTTT; CDR3: CASSYGTAGGTGELFF
J: TRBJ1-2; size: NA; V: TRBV9; D: NA; DNA: TGTGCCAGCAGCCCTAGTGGGGGACTCGACTATGGCTACACCTTC; CDR3: CASSPSGGLDYGYTF
J: TRBJ1-2; size: NA; V: TRBV11-2; D: NA; DNA: TGTGCCAGCAGCATCACACGTAACTATGGCTACACCTTC; CDR3: CASSITRNYGYTF
J: TRBJ1-2; size: NA; V: TRBV9; D: NA; DNA: TGTGCCAGCAGCCCTAGGGGCCAGGAGAACTATGGCTACACCTTC; CDR3: CASSPRGQENYGYTF
J: TRBJ2-2; size: once; V: TRBV5-1; D: NA; DNA: TGCGCCAGCAGCTTGGCAGGTGGTTTGAACACCGGGGAGCTGTTTTTT; CDR3: CASSLAGGLNTGELFF
J: TRBJ2-1; size: NA; V: TRBV2; D: NA; DNA: TGTGCCAGCTCGCGGATCACATCCTACAATGAGCAGTTCTTC; CDR3: CASSRITSYNEQFF
J: TRBJ2-7; size: NA; V: TRBV2; D: NA; DNA: TGTGCCACCTCGGGGTCGTGGGTGGAAGACGAGCAGTACTTC; CDR3: CATSGSWVEDEQYF
J: TRBJ2-5; size: NA; V: TRBV7-2; D: NA; DNA: TGTGCCAGCAGCCCTAGCCCCCTCCGGTCGGGAGAGACCCAGTACTTC; CDR3: CASSPSPLRSGETQYF
J: TRBJ2-7; size: once; V: TRBV7-2; D: NA; DNA: TGTGCCAGCAGCTTAGAGAGGGTAAAATCCTACGAGCAGTACTTC; CDR3: CASSLERVKSYEQYF
J: TRBJ1-2; size: NA; V: TRBV5-1; D: TRBD1; DNA: TGCGCCAGCAGCTCGCGCCCGGGACAGACCTTCAATAAGGACTATGGCTACACCTTC; CDR3: CASSSRPGQTFNKDYGYTF
J: TRBJ1-1; size: NA; V: TRBV3-1/TRBV3-2; D: TRBD1; DNA: TGTGCCAGCAGCCAGGGACAGGGAGAAGCTTTCTTT; CDR3: CASSQGQGEAFF
J: TRBJ2-7; size: NA; V: TRBV5-6; D: NA; DNA: TGTGCCAGCAGCTTGTTCACCCAGGACTCCTACGAGCAGTACTTC; CDR3: CASSLFTQDSYEQYF
J: TRBJ1-5; size: NA; V: TRBV28; D: NA; DNA: TGTGCCAGCAGTTTAGGGGAGGGGACGCCCCAGCATTTT; CDR3: CASSLGEGTPQHF
J: TRBJ2-3; size: NA; V: TRBV19; D: TRBD2; DNA: TGTGCCAGTAGTATAGGTAGCGGGGGGTCAGATACGCAGTATTTT; CDR3: CASSIGSGGSDTQYF
J: TRBJ2-7; size: NA; V: TRBV19; D: NA; DNA: TGTGCCAGTAGTATGGGACACGGATCCTACGAGCAGTACTTC; CDR3: CASSMGHGSYEQYF
J: TRBJ1-1; size: NA; V: TRBV12-5; D: NA; DNA: TGTGCTAGTGGTTTGGTGGCCTTGGACACTGAAGCTTTCTTT; CDR3: CASGLVALDTEAFF
J: TRBJ1-2; size: once; V: TRBV6-6; D: NA; DNA: TGTGCCAGCATCAGGGGAGGGGATGGCTACACCTTC; CDR3: CASIRGGDGYTF
J: TRBJ2-7; size: NA; V: TRBV6-1; D: NA; DNA: TGTGCCAGCAGTGAAGACAGGCCCCCCTACGAGCAGTACTTC; CDR3: CASSEDRPPYEQYF
J: TRBJ2-7; size: NA; V: TRBV10-1; D: TRBD1; DNA: TGCGCCAGCAGCGAACAGGGGGGATACGAGCAGTACTTC; CDR3: CASSEQGGYEQYF
J: TRBJ1-6; size: NA; V: TRBV4-1; D: TRBD1; DNA: TGCGCCAGCAGCCAAGGGGACAGGATTAATTCACCCCTCCACTTT; CDR3: CASSQGDRINSPLHF
J: TRBJ2-1; size: NA; V: TRBV7-9; D: NA; DNA: TGTGCCAGCAGCTTCGCGGCAGCATTTTACAATGAGCAGTTCTTC; CDR3: CASSFAAAFYNEQFF
J: TRBJ2-1; size: NA; V: TRBV7-2; D: NA; DNA: TGTGCCAGCAGCCCCACGGACAGCTTCCTATACAATGAGCAGTTCTTC; CDR3: CASSPTDSFLYNEQFF
J: TRBJ1-2; size: NA; V: TRBV3-1/TRBV3-2; D: NA; DNA: TGTGCCAGCAGCCAAGGGAGTTTTACCCCGAGAGGGCCTAACTATGGCTACACCTTC; CDR3: CASSQGSFTPRGPNYGYTF